This TCR beta chain derives from a study of blood T cell repertoires in COVID-19. Overall study context: Specimens from acute and convalescent COVID-19 originated in the United States, Italy and Spain.

This table comes from immunoSEQ multiplex PCR, and its TCRdb copy is limited to in-frame clones, with some not included. The table has over 150,000 clones, 84% seen once. In germline, CDR1 is LGHNA, CDR2 YSLEER. The CDR3 length is 16 residues. Trimming shortened V by 4 bases and J by 4 bases, and 17 bases separated the two germline ends. The receptor was derived from a man aged 40-50 years who had recovered from COVID-19. The chain has TRBV4-3 and TRBJ1-3; no clear D gene. The specimen sequenced was PBMCs or T cells enriched from blood (not recorded which). CDR3: CASSRSLTTPGNTIYF. The CDR3 region has the DNA TGCGCCAGCAGCCGCAGTCTGACTACCCCCGGAAACACCATATATTTT.